This section outlines one T cell receptor (beta chain) sequence together with its context. Distinct nucleotide sequences in the sample also encode this CDR3. The sample originates from a study of blood T cell repertoires in COVID-19. Study summary: Acute and convalescent COVID-19 samples came from the United States, Italy and Spain. Sample material is recorded as cDNA or gDNA derived from T cells, B-cell-depleted T cells, or PBMCs.

Germline values: CDR1 ENHRY, CDR2 SYGVKD. J gave up 0 bases and V 6 bases, and 4 bases lay outside the gene matches. The CDR3 extends over 14 amino acids. Original processing methods: The assay estimated nucleated cells by amplifying reference gene primers. Profiling relied on immunoSEQ multiplex PCR, and the TCRdb table lists in-frame clones only, not all of them. V, J and clone size derive from that table, while D and trimming were established from the DNA sequence. Seen here are 120,000 to 150,000 clones, 88% observed once, and the top ten hold 10% to 13%. The chain is built from TRBV10-3 and TRBJ1-1; 7 bases match TRBD1. The receptor's source is a man aged 50 to 59 with active or convalescent COVID-19. Material: peripheral blood. CDR3 residues: CAISRDSMNTEAFF. DNA for the CDR3: TGTGCCATCAGCAGGGACAGCATGAACACTGAAGCTTTCTTT.